This T cell receptor beta chain was obtained from a study of OX40 agonist ivuxolimab in advanced cancers. Across the study: Enrolled patients in dose escalation had cancers that were hepatocellular carcinoma, melanoma, renal cell or head and neck cancer.

Here immunoSEQ multiplex PCR was the method, and the copy in TCRdb shows in-frame clones only, minus some. Of 25,000 to 35,000 clones listed, 85% to 90% are singletons. Concerning this clone itself: No antigen is known for it.

CDR3 length: 15 residues. The V end was cut by 5 bases, the J end by 1 base, with 14 bases between. The germline V gene has CDR1 MNHEY and CDR2 SVGAGI. Notes on the study in general: At 0.1 to 3.0 mg/kg, CD4+ and CD8+ blood T cells expanded clonally by week 6. With doses of 0.1-3.0 mg/kg, partial responders showed among the lowest clonal expansion. Researchers report that CD8+ T cells had, on average, more expanded clones than CD4+.

This chain connects TRBV6-5 to TRBJ1-1; D remains ambiguous. Sequencing was performed on CD4+ or CD8+ T cells sorted from blood, taken in a trial of the OX40 agonist ivuxolimab. The clonotype originates from an adult with an advanced solid tumor such as melanoma, head and neck, liver or kidney cancer. For the CDR3, the DNA is TGTGCCAGCAGTCCGAACCCCTTTAGGAACACTGAAGCTTTCTTT. Protein product: CASSPNPFRNTEAFF.